This record covers a single T cell receptor beta chain. It has no known antigen specificity. No qualities accompany the bases; no much larger clone lies one base away. The donors were healthy, HIV-negative adults with no recently reported acute infections or vaccinations. All donors were Caucasian adults living in Nashville, Tennessee, USA. CD4+ T cells were enriched by magnetic negative selection, after which naive cells were positively selected on CD45RA and the negative fraction was taken as the memory subset. Blood was obtained by leukapheresis, after which PBMCs were separated by Ficoll-Histopaque density gradient centrifugation and cryopreserved in liquid nitrogen vapor phase. Analytical flow cytometry was used to check the purity and quantity of every magnetically sorted T cell population. From each sorted fraction, genomic DNA was isolated and quantified by UV absorbance on a Nanodrop 2000c.

TCR CDR3 regions were amplified from genomic DNA by multiplex PCR using the deep immunoSEQ assay. Genomic DNA extracted from each cell subset was distributed evenly over all wells of several immunoSEQ 96-well plates, and each plate served as one replicate. For sorted subsets, each replicate PCR was loaded with 150 to 250 ng genomic DNA, equivalent to 25,000 to 35,000 T cell genomes. The purified libraries were quantified using a Qubit 3.0 fluorometer, sized with a Bioanalyzer 2100, and then quantified again using the KAPA Library Quantification kit. Every immunoSEQ 96-well plate was sequenced on a separate single-read 150-cycle Illumina NextSeq 550 flow cell. On the authors' methods: Because only junctional sequences without quality scores were contained in the immunoSEQ output, filtering matching that applied to full-length reads could not be performed. Sequences were annotated with PyIR, a Python wrapper for IgBLAST v1.9, and V/J genes and CDR3 were assigned using IMGT germline references. Reads were filtered out if the reads had weak V/J assignments (E-value above 1e-6), no CDR3, stop codons, out-of-frame junctions, or ambiguous translated residues. V3J clonotypes were defined by identical inferred V gene, J gene, and CDR3 amino acid sequence. Percentage overlap between repertoires was calculated by dividing the number of shared unique clonotypes by the size of the smaller repertoire. RTK rarefaction, the Chao1 estimator, and Recon v2.1 estimates of unobserved clonotypes were used to assess repertoire richness. Generation probabilities were computed with OLGA for all TCRbeta clonotypes obtained by the gDNA method from a few donors. In its TCRdb copy, this immuneACCESS table keeps in-frame sequences only and misses some clones. Where compared with another copy, unresolved V genes explain less than half of these, and the others have no known cause. V, J and clone size are taken as reported in that table, and D and trimming were inferred from the DNA itself. The sample table shows about 2.4 million clones, and approximately 93% are seen once. The biggest ten clones account for approximately 0.36% of the sample.

The data were taken from a study of shared clonotypes between healthy human individuals (dated by TCRdb to the early 2020s). In terms of the full investigation: The cohort comprised two women and a few men aged 18 to 49 years. For each donor, CD4 naive and CD4 memory were each given three plates, CD8 naive was given two plates, and CD8 memory was given one plate. Blood TCR repertoires of about five healthy adults were deeply sequenced to estimate repertoire size and the extent of clonotype sharing between individuals. Different laboratories and diverse techniques were used to prepare libraries and sequence TCR repertoires, to increase sequencing depth and limit assay-specific biases. Leukapheresis yielded between about 0.85 and 9 billion PBMCs per donor. General findings and caveats noted by the study authors: The genetic and exposure-history diversity represented was limited by the small number of donors. Even with the large sequencing depth, rarefaction of the sorted-subset datasets indicated that sequencing was incomplete. Based on pairwise subsampling, the degree of clonotype sharing among donors was expected to be affected by sequencing depth. Approximately 4.8% of naive CD4, more than 3% of naive CD8, roughly 2.4% of memory CD4, and approximately 0.39% of memory CD8 clonotypes were shared across a handful of donors. Compared with non-shared clonotypes, the clonotypes found in all four sorted-subset donors had higher generation probabilities. Estimated clonotype richness was generally larger for naive than for memory subsets. Sampling was limited to blood, and TCR repertoires in tissue likely differ from TCR repertoires in blood.

At the junction V is shortened by 5 bases and J by 0 bases; bases outside the gene matches: 6. CDR1 and CDR2 are read off the germline V gene as SGHNT and YENEEA. CDR3 length: 18 amino acids, cysteine to phenylalanine. Only the CDR3 DNA stays, 54 bases, in frame from base 1. The sequence came from a man between 18 and 35 years old in good health. Some clones in this sample may be carry-over from other donors' samples. This chain is built from TRBV11-3 and TRBJ2-3; the central 15 bases match TRBD2. Sequenced input: naive CD4+ T cells from PBMCs. Explained via the paper, the cell subset or site label denotes: CD45RA+ positively selected. The nucleotide sequence is TGTGCCAGCAGCACCGGACTAGCGGGAGGGCCGAGCACAGATACGCAGTATTTT. Its translation is CASSTGLAGGPSTDTQYF.